What follows describes a single T cell receptor (beta chain). Other nucleotide sequences in the sample specify the same CDR3. Clones were sequenced by immunoSEQ multiplex PCR, and TCRdb holds only the in-frame ones, with some missing. In the table there are about 370,000 clones, around 87% of which are singletons. Germline V CDR1 and CDR2: MNHEY, SMNVEV (reference sequence). This CDR3 contains 14 residues. Between the trimmed V and J ends, which lost 3 bases and 0 bases, there was a span of 5 bases. These data come from a study of blood T cell repertoires in COVID-19. Sequencing input: peripheral blood. The source of this sequence is a woman younger than 45 with COVID-19, enrolled during active disease. V usage is TRBV27 and J usage is TRBJ1-4; D gene uncertain. The CDR3, as DNA: TGTGCCAGCAGTTTCACTGCAACTAATGAAAAACTGTTTTTT. Protein: CASSFTATNEKLFF.